A selection of T cell receptor beta chains follows, all from one sample in a study of blood T cell repertoires in COVID-19. Clones were read by immunoSEQ multiplex PCR, and TCRdb kept only the in-frame ones, dropping some. The profile shows about 210,000 clones, 84% of them singletons. The specimen sequenced was peripheral blood. These receptors were taken from a woman between 50 and 59 years old with active or convalescent COVID-19. CDR3s include the opening cysteine and the closing phenylalanine or tryptophan. A D gene is named only where the DNA matches it firmly.

TRBV5-4	.	TRBJ2-5	CASSLAGPAGTQYF	TGTGCCAGCAGCTTGGCCGGTCCCGCGGGGACCCAGTACTTC
TRBV19	TRBD1	TRBJ2-2	CASSFRQGAGGELFF	TGTGCCAGTAGTTTCCGACAGGGGGCTGGCGGGGAGCTGTTTTTT
TRBV6-4	TRBD1	TRBJ2-2	CASSDTWDRDTGELFF	TGTGCCAGCAGTGACACCTGGGACAGGGATACCGGGGAGCTGTTTTTT
TRBV7-6	TRBD1	TRBJ1-1	CASRPGQENTEAFF	TGTGCCAGCAGGCCGGGACAGGAGAACACTGAAGCTTTCTTT
TRBV11-2	TRBD2	TRBJ2-1	CASSLYGLAGVIEQFF	TGTGCCAGCAGTCTTTACGGACTAGCGGGAGTGATTGAGCAGTTCTTC
TRBV4-1	TRBD1	TRBJ2-7	CASSQGLDRGYEQYF	TGCGCCAGCAGCCAAGGTCTGGACAGGGGGTACGAGCAGTACTTC
TRBV11-2	.	TRBJ1-1	CASTIAGTRGTEAFF	TGTGCCAGCACCATAGCCGGGACTAGGGGGACTGAAGCTTTCTTT
TRBV24-1	TRBD2	TRBJ2-1	CATTPTSGTYNEQFF	TGTGCCACCACCCCCACTAGCGGGACCTACAATGAGCAGTTCTTC
TRBV7-2	TRBD1	TRBJ2-7	CASSPTGTGSHEQYF	TGTGCCAGCAGCCCCACCGGGACAGGGTCCCACGAGCAGTACTTC
TRBV10-3	TRBD1	TRBJ1-1	CAIKWDRDSATEAFF	TGTGCCATCAAATGGGACAGGGACTCTGCCACTGAAGCTTTCTTT
TRBV7-9	TRBD2	TRBJ2-7	CASSFEPGLAGYEQYF	TGTGCCAGCAGCTTTGAGCCGGGACTAGCGGGCTACGAGCAGTACTTC
TRBV18	TRBD2	TRBJ2-4	CASSRGTSGKNIQYF	TGTGCCAGCTCACGAGGGACTAGCGGTAAAAACATTCAGTACTTC